Only a few counts were recorded for the clone carrying this TCR beta chain. The CDR3 extends over 16 amino acids. Germline V gene sequence: CDR1 LGHNA, CDR2 YNFKEQ. Trimming took off 4 bases at V and 2 bases at J, with 14 bases between the two ends. The source of the sample is a study of response to subunit inactivated influenza vaccine. TCRdb independently ran MiXCR on the RT-PCR reads; one entry per CDR3 protein. The table lists 600,000 to 850,000 distinct CDR3 sequences, around 15% of them singletons, with about 7.6% in the top ten. The material was PBMCs from blood, obtained roughly 2 weeks before vaccination. This chain connects TRBV4-2 to TRBJ2-2; possibly TRBD1 for D (6 bases). This TCR derives from a man aged 45-60 years who received an inactivated influenza vaccine. The CDR3 region has the DNA TGTGCCAGCAGCCCGGGACACTTCGGTAACACCGGGGAGCTGTTTTTT. As protein: CASSPGHFGNTGELFF.